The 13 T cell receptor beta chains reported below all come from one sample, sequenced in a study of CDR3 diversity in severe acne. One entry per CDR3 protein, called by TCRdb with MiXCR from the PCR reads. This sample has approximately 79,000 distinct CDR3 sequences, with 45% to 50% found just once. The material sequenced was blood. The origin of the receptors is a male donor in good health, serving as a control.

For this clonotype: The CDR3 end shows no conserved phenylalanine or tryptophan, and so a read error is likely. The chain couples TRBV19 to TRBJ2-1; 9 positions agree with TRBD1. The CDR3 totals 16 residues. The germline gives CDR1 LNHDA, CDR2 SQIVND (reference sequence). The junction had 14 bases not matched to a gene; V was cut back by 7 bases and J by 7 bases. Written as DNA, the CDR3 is TGTGCCAGTAATCGTGAACGGGGGACAGGGAGAAATGAGCAGTTCTAC. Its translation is CASNRERGTGRNEQFY.

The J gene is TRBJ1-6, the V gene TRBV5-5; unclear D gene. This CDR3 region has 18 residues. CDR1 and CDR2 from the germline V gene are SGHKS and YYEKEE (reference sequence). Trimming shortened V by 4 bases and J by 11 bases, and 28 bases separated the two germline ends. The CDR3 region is CASSHSNSGPFGSPPLHF. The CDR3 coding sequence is TGTGCCAGCAGCCATAGTAATTCCGGACCCTTCGGCAGTCCACCCCTCCACTTT.

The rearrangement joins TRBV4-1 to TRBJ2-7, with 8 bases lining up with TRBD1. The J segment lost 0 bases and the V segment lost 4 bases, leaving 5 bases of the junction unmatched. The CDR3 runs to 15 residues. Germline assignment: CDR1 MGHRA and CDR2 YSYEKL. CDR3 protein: CASSLDRGFSYEQYF. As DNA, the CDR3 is TGCGCCAGCAGCCTAGACAGGGGTTTCTCCTACGAGCAGTACTTC.

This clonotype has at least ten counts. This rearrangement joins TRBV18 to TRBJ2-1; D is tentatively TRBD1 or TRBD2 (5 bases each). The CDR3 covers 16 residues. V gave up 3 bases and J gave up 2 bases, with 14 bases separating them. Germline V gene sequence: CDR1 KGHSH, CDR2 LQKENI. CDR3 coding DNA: TGTGCCAGCTCACCCTTCGGGACGGATACCTACAATGAGCAGTTCTTC. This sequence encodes CASSPFGTDTYNEQFF.

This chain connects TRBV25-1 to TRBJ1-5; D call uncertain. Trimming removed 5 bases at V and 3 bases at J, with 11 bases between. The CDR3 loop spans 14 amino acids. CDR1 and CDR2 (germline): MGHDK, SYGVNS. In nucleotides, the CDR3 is TGTGCCAGCAGTCCCACTGCCTCCAATCAGCCCCAGCATTTT. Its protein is CASSPTASNQPQHF.

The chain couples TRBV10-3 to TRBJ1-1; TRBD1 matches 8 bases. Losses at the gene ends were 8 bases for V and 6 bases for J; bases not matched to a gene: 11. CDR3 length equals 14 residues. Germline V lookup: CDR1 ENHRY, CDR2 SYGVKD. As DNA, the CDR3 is TGTGCCATCCGCTCCGGGACAGGAGGCGCTGAAGCTTTCTTT. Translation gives CAIRSGTGGAEAFF.

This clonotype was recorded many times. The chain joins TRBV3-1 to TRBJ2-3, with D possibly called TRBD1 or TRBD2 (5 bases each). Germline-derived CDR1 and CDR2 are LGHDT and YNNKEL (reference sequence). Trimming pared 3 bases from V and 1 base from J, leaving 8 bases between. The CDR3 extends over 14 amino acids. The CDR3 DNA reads TGTGCCAGCAGCCATGAGGGGCGCACAGATACGCAGTATTTT. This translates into CASSHEGRTDTQYF.

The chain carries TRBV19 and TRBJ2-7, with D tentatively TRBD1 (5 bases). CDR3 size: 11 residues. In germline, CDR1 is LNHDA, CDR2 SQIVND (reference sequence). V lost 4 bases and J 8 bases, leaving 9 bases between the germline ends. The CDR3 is CASSTDRKQYF. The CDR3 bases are TGTGCCAGTAGTACTGACAGAAAGCAGTACTTC.

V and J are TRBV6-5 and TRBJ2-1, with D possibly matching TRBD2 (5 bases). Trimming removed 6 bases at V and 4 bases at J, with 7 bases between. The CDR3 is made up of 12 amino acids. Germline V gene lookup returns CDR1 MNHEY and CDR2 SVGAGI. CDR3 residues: CASRPGYNEQFF. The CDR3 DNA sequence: TGTGCCAGCAGGCCGGGGTACAATGAGCAGTTCTTC.

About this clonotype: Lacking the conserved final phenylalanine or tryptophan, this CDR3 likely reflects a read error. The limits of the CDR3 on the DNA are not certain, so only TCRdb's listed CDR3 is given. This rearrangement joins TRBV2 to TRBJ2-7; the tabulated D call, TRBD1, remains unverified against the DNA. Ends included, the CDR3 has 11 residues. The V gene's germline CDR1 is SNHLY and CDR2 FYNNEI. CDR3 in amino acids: CASSAGYERSY.

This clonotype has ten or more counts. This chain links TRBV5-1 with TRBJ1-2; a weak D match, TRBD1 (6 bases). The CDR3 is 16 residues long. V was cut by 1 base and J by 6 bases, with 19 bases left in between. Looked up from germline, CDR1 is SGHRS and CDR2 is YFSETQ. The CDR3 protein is CASSLSTNTGYNGYTF. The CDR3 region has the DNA TGCGCCAGCAGCTTGTCAACGAATACAGGGTACAATGGCTACACCTTC.

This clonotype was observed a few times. CDR3 sequence reads: CASSPPTDYGYTF. The CDR3 DNA is TGTGCCAGCTCACCACCGACAGACTATGGCTACACCTTC. The chain links TRBV18 to TRBJ1-2; D perhaps matches TRBD1 (5 bases). This CDR3 comprises 13 residues. The ends were cut back, 0 bases at V and 3 bases at J, with 5 bases in the middle. Germline CDR1 reads KGHSH; CDR2 reads LQKENI. The complete variable domain, with remaining parts taken from reference TRBV18 and TRBJ1-2, reads NAGVMQNPRHLVRRRGQEARLRCSPMKGHSHVYWYRQLPEEGLKFMVYLQKENIIDESGMPKERFSAEFPKEGPSILRIQQVVRGDSAAYFCASSPPTDYGYTFGSGTRLTVV.

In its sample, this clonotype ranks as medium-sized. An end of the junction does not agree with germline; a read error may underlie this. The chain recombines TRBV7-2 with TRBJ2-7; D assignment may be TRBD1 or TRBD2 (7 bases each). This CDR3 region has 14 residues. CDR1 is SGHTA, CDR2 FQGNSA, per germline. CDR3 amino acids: CASSLGGGLYEQYF. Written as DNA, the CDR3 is TGCGCCAGCAGCTTGGGAGGGGGCTTATACGAGCAGTACTTC.